The next 27 T cell receptor beta chains were all read from a single sample in a study of T-cell reconstitution after alpha-beta-depleted transplantation in children. Construction of the TCRbeta library involved unique molecular identifiers. TCRdb reprocessed the PCR reads with MiXCR, giving one entry per CDR3 protein. This sample has more than 400,000 distinct CDR3 sequences, with approximately 10% found just once. This specimen was PBMCs, mostly from graft donor cells, taken 180 days after TCRalphabeta/CD19-depleted stem cell transplant. The source of these receptors is a female patient aged 2-9 years who had a stem cell transplant for aplastic anemia, so the T cells may come from the graft donor.

This clonotype was seen only a few times. The V and J genes are TRBV25-1 and TRBJ1-4, with D possibly matching TRBD1 (6 bases). The germline V and J ends were trimmed by 3 bases and 8 bases, with 13 bases remaining between them. This CDR3 is built from 14 residues. Looked up from germline, CDR1 is MGHDK and CDR2 is SYGVNS. The CDR3 is CASSDAPQGEKLFF. The CDR3 DNA sequence: TGTGCCAGCAGTGATGCTCCGCAGGGGGAAAAACTGTTTTTT. Filled out from reference TRBV25-1 and TRBJ1-4, the complete variable domain reads EADIYQTPRYLVIGTGKKITLECSQTMGHDKMYWYQQDPGMELHLIHYSYGVNSTEKGDLSSESTVSRIRTEHFPLTLESARPSHTSQYLCASSDAPQGEKLFFGSGTQLSVL.

This clonotype was observed a handful of times. The rearrangement uses TRBV7-2 and TRBJ1-3, with TRBD1 matching 9 bases. V trimming: 3 bases; J trimming: 4 bases; junction bases outside the gene matches: 7. The CDR3 is made up of 16 amino acids. CDR1 and CDR2 (germline): SGHTA, FQGNSA. The CDR3, as DNA: TGTGCCAGCAGCTTTCGGACAGGGGAGAGGGGAAACACCATATATTTT. As protein: CASSFRTGERGNTIYF. The complete variable domain, with remaining parts taken from reference TRBV7-2 and TRBJ1-3, reads GAGVSQSPSNKVTEKGKDVELRCDPISGHTALYWYRQSLGQGLEFLIYFQGNSAPDKSGLPSDRFSAERTGGSVSTLTIQRTQQEDSAVYLCASSFRTGERGNTIYFGEGSWLTVV.

The chain employs TRBV20-1 and TRBJ2-3; TRBD2 matches at 10 bases. Germline V gene lookup returns CDR1 DFQATT and CDR2 SNEGSKA (reference sequence). V trimming: 2 bases; J trimming: 0 bases; junction bases outside the gene matches: 8. This CDR3 region has 17 residues. Written as DNA, the CDR3 is TGCAGTGCTAGACTCATTCTAGCGGGAGCAAGCACAGATACGCAGTATTTT. This gives the protein CSARLILAGASTDTQYF.

This clonotype came up a few times. This sequence joins TRBV20-1 and TRBJ2-5; 11 bases are shared with TRBD2. From germline, CDR1 is DFQATT and CDR2 SNEGSKA (reference sequence). The CDR3 totals 16 residues. Trimming at V came to 3 bases and at J to 3 bases, leaving 9 bases not matched to a gene. In DNA, the CDR3 is TGCAGTGCTAGCCCCCTAGCGGGAGGTTGGGAAGAGACCCAGTACTTC. Encoded protein: CSASPLAGGWEETQYF.

The rearrangement links TRBV9 to TRBJ1-1; D is perhaps TRBD1 (6 bases). Trimming took off 3 bases at V and 5 bases at J, with 14 bases between the two ends. The CDR3 sequence is 14 residues long. CDR1 and CDR2 (germline): SGDLS, YYNGEE. Written as DNA, the CDR3 is TGTGCCAGCAGCGCCGGGGGCGTGGAGACTGAAGCTTTCTTT. Its protein is CASSAGGVETEAFF.

CDR3 DNA: TGTGCCAGCAGCCTCGGACTAGCGGGACAGCAGTTCTTC. Translated: CASSLGLAGQQFF. The V and J genes are TRBV6-2 or TRBV6-3 and TRBJ2-1; TRBD2 matches at 12 bases. Unmatched junction bases numbered 5, after V lost 6 bases and J lost 11 bases. CDR3 length equals 13 residues. Germline values: CDR1 MNHEY, CDR2 SVGEGT.

This clonotype turned up a few times. The V call is TRBV25-1, the J call TRBJ2-1; D gene ambiguous. Germline loops: CDR1 MGHDK, CDR2 SYGVNS. The CDR3 contains 15 residues. V lost 8 bases and J lost 1, with 15 bases in between. As DNA, the CDR3 is TGTGCCAGCGGGGAACCTCGGCATTCCTACAATGAGCAGTTCTTC. Its translation: CASGEPRHSYNEQFF. The variable domain in full, completed from reference TRBV25-1 and TRBJ2-1, reads EADIYQTPRYLVIGTGKKITLECSQTMGHDKMYWYQQDPGMELHLIHYSYGVNSTEKGDLSSESTVSRIRTEHFPLTLESARPSHTSQYLCASGEPRHSYNEQFFGPGTRLTVL.

This clonotype has a handful of counts. The rearrangement links TRBV6-2 or TRBV6-3 to TRBJ1-5, with TRBD1 as a possible D gene (6 bases). This CDR3 has 14 amino acids. The germline V and J ends were trimmed by 2 bases and 7 bases, with 12 bases remaining between them. Per the germline V gene, CDR1 is MNHEY and CDR2 is SVGEGT. CDR3: CASSYMGGGQPQHF. As DNA, the CDR3 is TGTGCCAGCAGTTACATGGGGGGCGGGCAGCCCCAGCATTTT.

The CDR3 spells CASSPDQGNGYTF. CDR3 in DNA: TGTGCCAGCTCACCAGATCAGGGAAATGGCTACACCTTC. The chain couples TRBV18 to TRBJ1-2, with D tentatively TRBD1 (5 bases). The CDR3 has 13 amino acids. In germline, CDR1 is KGHSH, CDR2 LQKENI. Trimming cost V 2 bases and J 6 bases, with 10 bases left between them.

There are a few counts of this clonotype. The chain couples TRBV7-2 to TRBJ1-5; TRBD1 might be the D (5 bases). Germline V gene data show CDR1 as SGHTA and CDR2 as FQGNSA. This CDR3 comprises 17 residues. V was clipped by 3 bases and J by 0 bases, with 15 bases between them. The chain's CDR3 is CASSFAGRVYSNQPQHF. The CDR3 DNA reads TGTGCCAGCAGCTTCGCAGGGCGGGTATATAGCAATCAGCCCCAGCATTTT.

A few counts support this clonotype. The gene calls are TRBV7-2 and TRBJ2-7, with no clear D. The germline V gene has CDR1 SGHTA and CDR2 FQGNSA. Trimming took 4 bases from V and 2 from J, leaving 9 bases between them. This CDR3 is 13 amino acids long. The CDR3: CASSSLITYEQYF. CDR3 DNA sequence: TGTGCCAGCAGCTCCCTTATCACCTACGAGCAGTACTTC.

The sample holds a few counts of this clonotype. The rearrangement joins TRBV9 to TRBJ1-3; tentative D call: TRBD1 (5 bases). Germline loops: CDR1 SGDLS, CDR2 YYNGEE. The V gene lost 3 bases and the J gene lost 3 bases, with 16 bases spanning the gap. This CDR3 region has 16 residues. CDR3 bases: TGTGCCAGCAGCGACTTTCCGAGGGGAGGTGGAAACACCATATATTTT. Its protein product is CASSDFPRGGGNTIYF.

Only a few counts were recorded for this clonotype. The V call is TRBV10-3, the J call TRBJ2-1, with D perhaps TRBD2 (5 bases). The CDR3 is 15 amino acids. Germline V CDR1 and CDR2: ENHRY, SYGVKD. V was shortened by 2 bases and J by 7 bases, with 15 bases between the two germline ends. The CDR3 DNA sequence: TGTGCCATCAGTGAGGCGGCTAGCCGGGTGAATGAGCAGTTCTTC. Encoded protein: CAISEAASRVNEQFF.

Details on this clonotype: A junction end diverges from the germline sequence, so it may reflect a read error. The rearrangement joins TRBV28 to TRBJ2-6; D tentatively fits TRBD1 or TRBD2 (5 bases each). The germline V gene encodes CDR1 MDHEN and CDR2 SYDVKM. The CDR3 contains 15 residues. CDR3 in DNA: TGTGCCAGCAGTTTATGGGGCCCCGGGGCCAACGGCCTGACTTTC. This codes for CASSLWGPGANGLTF.

This clonotype was observed many times. J is TRBJ1-2 and V is TRBV4-2; TRBD1 matches 7 bases. V lost 0 bases to trimming and J lost 4 bases; unmatched junction nucleotides: 8. Germline V gives CDR1 LGHNA, CDR2 YNFKEQ. This CDR3 is 16 amino acids long. The CDR3 sequence: CASSQDRETGPYGYTF. In DNA form, the CDR3 reads TGTGCCAGCAGCCAAGATCGAGAGACAGGGCCCTATGGCTACACCTTC.

This sequence joins TRBV20-1 and TRBJ2-7; no reliable D call. The CDR3 spans 15 residues. Germline-derived CDR1 and CDR2 are DFQATT and SNEGSKA (reference sequence). The V and J ends lost 1 base and 3 bases respectively, with 16 bases between them. Written as DNA, the CDR3 is TGCAGTGCTAGAGCCCCGAAGGAGCCGATCTACGAGCAGTACTTC. Its protein product is CSARAPKEPIYEQYF.

There are many counts of this clonotype. V usage is TRBV7-2 and J usage is TRBJ2-1; D may match TRBD1 or TRBD2 (6 bases each). The CDR3 sequence is 14 residues long. Trimming took off 1 base at V and 4 bases at J, with 8 bases between the two ends. CDR1 is SGHTA, CDR2 FQGNSA, per germline. CDR3 sequence reads: CASSLVGGYNEQFF. The CDR3 DNA reads as TGTGCCAGCAGCTTAGTAGGGGGGTACAATGAGCAGTTCTTC.

This clonotype was detected only a few times. V and J are TRBV11-3 and TRBJ2-1; TRBD2 is a possible D gene (5 bases). This CDR3 has 15 amino acids. V was clipped by 0 bases and J by 5 bases, with 11 bases between them. CDR1 and CDR2 (germline): SGHNT, YENEEA. The CDR3 nucleotides are TGTGCCAGCAGCTTAGAGCCTAGCCCGAACAATGAGCAGTTCTTC. Amino acids: CASSLEPSPNNEQFF. Full variable domain (outside the CDR3, taken from reference TRBV11-3 and TRBJ2-1): EAGVVQSPRYKIIEKKQPVAFWCNPISGHNTLYWYLQNLGQGPELLIRYENEEAVDDSQLPKDRFSAERLKGVDSTLKIQPAELGDSAVYLCASSLEPSPNNEQFFGPGTRLTVL.

The chain employs TRBV15 and TRBJ1-6; D gene uncertain. Germline V gene data show CDR1 as LNHNV and CDR2 as YYDKDF (reference sequence). The CDR3 runs to 17 residues. The V end was cut by 1 base, the J end by 0 bases, with 10 bases between. CDR3 DNA: TGTGCCACCAGCAGAGTCACGGCGAGCTCCTATAATTCACCCCTCCACTTT. It is translated as CATSRVTASSYNSPLHF.

The chain carries TRBV27 and TRBJ2-6; D could derive from TRBD1 or TRBD2 (5 bases each). This CDR3 region has 16 residues. V was shortened by 6 bases and J by 0 bases, with 12 bases between the two germline ends. Per the germline V gene, CDR1 is MNHEY and CDR2 is SMNVEV (reference sequence). The CDR3: CASRPGPSSGANVLTF. CDR3 DNA: TGTGCCAGCAGACCGGGACCAAGCTCTGGGGCCAACGTCCTGACTTTC.

The rearrangement joins TRBV20-1 to TRBJ1-1; 9 positions match TRBD1. Trimming at V came to 8 bases and at J to 6 bases, leaving 4 bases not matched to a gene. Germline values: CDR1 DFQATT, CDR2 SNEGSKA (reference sequence). The CDR3 spans 11 residues. The CDR3 loop is CSCGQGSEAFF. The CDR3 DNA reads as TGCAGTTGTGGACAGGGGTCTGAAGCTTTCTTT.

This chain joins TRBV28 and TRBJ2-1; weak D call: TRBD1 (6 bases). Trimming stripped 6 bases from V and 10 bases from J, with 22 bases between. The CDR3 consists of 15 residues. The germline V gene has CDR1 MDHEN and CDR2 SYDVKM. Here the CDR3 DNA reads TGTGCCAGCAGACCAACAGGGTTCAACCCAGGCGAGCAGTTCTTC. Protein: CASRPTGFNPGEQFF.

The chain joins TRBV28 to TRBJ1-5; no reliable D call. This CDR3 is built from 16 residues. V was cut by 8 bases and J by 1 base, with 18 bases left in between. From germline, CDR1 is MDHEN and CDR2 SYDVKM. The CDR3 spells CASEGPGSGSNQPQHF. In nucleotides, the CDR3 is TGTGCCAGCGAAGGGCCCGGCTCAGGCAGCAATCAGCCCCAGCATTTT.

Written as DNA, the CDR3 is TGTGCCAGCAGGACCGTGGAGGGAGCTTTCTTT. Protein product: CASRTVEGAFF. The gene calls are TRBV6-6 and TRBJ1-1; D not certain. CDR1 is MNHNY and CDR2 is SVGAGI in the germline V gene (reference sequence). The V end lost 6 bases, the J end lost 10 bases, and 12 bases lay between the germline ends. This CDR3 comprises 11 residues.

The chain has TRBV11-2 and TRBJ2-1; tentatively, D is TRBD2 (6 bases). The CDR3 extends over 13 amino acids. V was clipped by 5 bases and J by 13 bases, with 18 bases between them. Germline CDR1 SGHAT, CDR2 FQNNGV. In DNA form, the CDR3 reads TGTGCCAGCAGCATCATTTGGACTATCCGTCAGTTCTTC. Encoded protein: CASSIIWTIRQFF.

The sample holds a few counts of this clonotype. V and J are TRBV12-3 or TRBV12-4 and TRBJ2-3; the match to TRBD1 covers 9 bases. The CDR3 totals 14 residues. After removal of 2 bases from V and 6 bases from J, the junction contained 3 bases not matched to a gene. The CDR3, as DNA: TGTGCCAGCAGTTTAAACAGGGGGCAGGATACGCAGTATTTT. As protein: CASSLNRGQDTQYF.

This clonotype occurred many times. The chain uses TRBV20-1 and TRBJ2-2; 12 nucleotides line up with TRBD2. The CDR3 has 17 amino acids. CDR1 and CDR2 (germline): DFQATT, SNEGSKA (reference sequence). V trimming: 3 bases; J trimming: 6 bases; junction bases outside the gene matches: 11. The CDR3 DNA sequence: TGCAGTGCTAGGCCGGGACTAGCGGGTATCAATTCCGGGGAGCTGTTTTTT. The encoded protein is CSARPGLAGINSGELFF.